This T cell receptor (beta chain) is from a study of blood T cell repertoires in COVID-19. Overall study context: T cells, B-cell-depleted T cells, or PBMCs supplied cDNA or gDNA.

Patients from Seattle were sampled longitudinally, starting during active infection. Original data processing: Amplification with reference gene primers provided the estimates of nucleated cell counts. The table came from immunoSEQ multiplex PCR; TCRdb's copy has only in-frame clones and leaves some out. The D gene and trimming were derived from the DNA, and the V and J assignments and clone size from that table. The sample includes 150,000 or so clones, approximately 93% of them seen just once. Germline V lookup: CDR1 WNHNN, CDR2 SYGVQD (reference sequence). The CDR3 is made up of 16 amino acids. Trimming took off 6 bases at V and 1 base at J, with 18 bases between the two ends.

The V and J genes are TRBV10-1 and TRBJ1-2; no definite D call. The receptor was derived from a woman aged 60 to 75 with COVID-19, enrolled during active disease. The sample was peripheral blood. CDR3 region: CASSQKGAFFNYGYTF. In nucleotides, the CDR3 is TGCGCCAGCAGCCAGAAGGGAGCATTCTTTAACTATGGCTACACCTTC.